Listed below are T cell receptor beta chains from one sample, sequenced in a study of blood T cell repertoires in COVID-19. Using immunoSEQ multiplex PCR, the repertoire was profiled, and TCRdb retains in-frame clones only, with some absent. The data show about 140,000 clones, 85% seen once. The specimen sequenced was peripheral blood. The receptors come from a man between 50 and 59 years old with acute or convalescent COVID-19. CDR3s include the opening cysteine and the closing phenylalanine or tryptophan. The D gene is left open where the match is weak. Rows may omit the clone size; those that give it use once, few, many or a size class.

cdr3_nt | cdr3_aa | d_call | v_call | clone_size | j_call
TGCGCCAGCAGCTCCGCCGGACAGGGGCAAGAGACCCAGTACTTC | CASSSAGQGQETQYF | TRBD1 | TRBV5-1 | NA | TRBJ2-5
TGTGCCAGCAGCTTAAGTAGGACTTCCTACGAGCAGTACTTC | CASSLSRTSYEQYF | NA | TRBV5-4 | NA | TRBJ2-7
TGTGCCAGTAGTACCCAAAGGGGCGGCTATGGCTACACCTTC | CASSTQRGGYGYTF | NA | TRBV19 | NA | TRBJ1-2
TGTGCCAGCAGCTTAGACACAAAGGGGGAGACATATAATTCACCCCTCCACTTT | CASSLDTKGETYNSPLHF | NA | TRBV11-2 | NA | TRBJ1-6
TGTGCCAGCAGTCCTAGAGGAAGACTTAACTACGAGCAGTACTTC | CASSPRGRLNYEQYF | NA | TRBV27 | NA | TRBJ2-7
TGTGCCACCAGTTCCCAAAACACCGGGGAGCTGTTTTTT | CATSSQNTGELFF | NA | TRBV24-1 | NA | TRBJ2-2
TGTGCCAGCTCACTACGACAAACTGAAGCTTTCTTT | CASSLRQTEAFF | NA | TRBV18 | NA | TRBJ1-1
TGTGCTAGCGGCTTGACAGGGGGCACTGAAGCTTTCTTT | CASGLTGGTEAFF | TRBD1 | TRBV12-5 | NA | TRBJ1-1
TGTGCCAGCAGTCAGGGGTTCACCGGGGAGCTGTTTTTT | CASSQGFTGELFF | NA | TRBV2 | NA | TRBJ2-2
TGTGCCAGCAGCCTTAGCGGGAGCCCCTACGAGCAGTACTTC | CASSLSGSPYEQYF | TRBD2 | TRBV28 | NA | TRBJ2-7
TGTGCCAGTAGTATCGGGGGAACACTGAGCTCCTACAATGAGCAGTTCTTC | CASSIGGTLSSYNEQFF | NA | TRBV19 | NA | TRBJ2-1
TGCGCCAGCAGCGCCCGGGGGTTGAACACTGAAGCTTTCTTT | CASSARGLNTEAFF | NA | TRBV5-1 | NA | TRBJ1-1
TGTGCCAGCAGTGCCCTCCCGGGACAGGTTGGCTACGAGCAGTACTTC | CASSALPGQVGYEQYF | TRBD1 | TRBV2 | NA | TRBJ2-7
TGTGCCAGCAGTTTAACCGGGTCAAACACTGAAGCTTTCTTT | CASSLTGSNTEAFF | NA | TRBV27 | few | TRBJ1-1
TGTGCCAGAGTGGGACTTTACCAAGAGACCCAGTACTTC | CARVGLYQETQYF | NA | TRBV3-1/TRBV3-2 | NA | TRBJ2-5
TGTGCCAGCAGTTTAAGGACAGTGAACACTGAAGCTTTCTTT | CASSLRTVNTEAFF | NA | TRBV27 | few | TRBJ1-1
TGCGCCAGCACTCCGGGAGGGGATCTGGAGACCCAGTACTTC | CASTPGGDLETQYF | TRBD2 | TRBV5-1 | NA | TRBJ2-5
TGTGCCAGCAGCAAAAACGGCACTGAAGCTTTCTTT | CASSKNGTEAFF | NA | TRBV21-1 | NA | TRBJ1-1
TGTGCCAGCAGTGAATGGGATGGGGCTAGCGGAGATACGCAGTATTTT | CASSEWDGASGDTQYF | TRBD2 | TRBV2 | NA | TRBJ2-3
TGTGCCAGCTCACCCCCTAGCGGCCCTTCCTACAATGAGCAGTTCTTC | CASSPPSGPSYNEQFF | TRBD2 | TRBV18 | NA | TRBJ2-1
TGTGCCAGCAGCCTCGACTCGACTAGCGGGAGGGCCAATGAGCAGTTCTTC | CASSLDSTSGRANEQFF | TRBD2 | TRBV7-2 | NA | TRBJ2-1